This TCR beta chain derives from a study of T cell repertoires in ileal Crohn's disease. Whole-study context: Operated complications were stricturing disease (around 60%) and penetrating disease (about 39%). The study's findings and limits: Compared with CD4 T cells, sorted CD8 cells carried more expanded clones. Clonality above 26.8% at surgery always came with endoscopic recurrence. Compared with non-smokers, active smokers at surgery showed more clonal expansions.

Worth noting for this clone: The target antigen is unknown. One junction end does not reproduce the germline sequence, and a read error may be involved.

The CDR3 contains 13 residues. CDR1 and CDR2 from the germline V gene are ENHRY and SYGVKD. Clones were read by immunoSEQ multiplex PCR, and TCRdb kept only the in-frame ones, dropping some. The table has around 14,000 clones, around 78% seen once. The sequenced material came from ileal tissue. This TCR derives from an adult with Crohn's disease. This chain links TRBV10-3 with TRBJ1-1, with D perhaps TRBD1 (5 bases). The CDR3, as DNA: TGTGCCATCACTAGACAGCAGAACACTGAAGCCTTCTTT. Protein: CAITRQQNTEAFF.